This entry describes one TCR beta chain. Germline V gene lookup returns CDR1 SGHRS and CDR2 YFSETQ. The V and J ends lost 2 bases and 0 bases, in that order; junction bases with no gene match: 2. This CDR3 is built from 15 residues. This sample is drawn from a study of cytomegalovirus exposure and HLA in healthy donors. Some clones are missing from TCRdb's copy, which holds only in-frame ones; the method was immunoSEQ multiplex PCR. The sample shows about 160,000 clones, 85% to 90% of them seen only once. Donors came from a validation cohort of 90 to 150 subjects, distinct from the first 666-subject cohort.

The chain is built from TRBV5-1 and TRBJ2-3; 8 bases fit TRBD2. This sequence was found in a man younger than 35 in good health and CMV-seropositive. The specimen was PBMCs. In DNA form, the CDR3 reads TGCGCCAGCAGCTTAGCGGGGGTTAGCACAGATACGCAGTATTTT. Translating it yields CASSLAGVSTDTQYF.